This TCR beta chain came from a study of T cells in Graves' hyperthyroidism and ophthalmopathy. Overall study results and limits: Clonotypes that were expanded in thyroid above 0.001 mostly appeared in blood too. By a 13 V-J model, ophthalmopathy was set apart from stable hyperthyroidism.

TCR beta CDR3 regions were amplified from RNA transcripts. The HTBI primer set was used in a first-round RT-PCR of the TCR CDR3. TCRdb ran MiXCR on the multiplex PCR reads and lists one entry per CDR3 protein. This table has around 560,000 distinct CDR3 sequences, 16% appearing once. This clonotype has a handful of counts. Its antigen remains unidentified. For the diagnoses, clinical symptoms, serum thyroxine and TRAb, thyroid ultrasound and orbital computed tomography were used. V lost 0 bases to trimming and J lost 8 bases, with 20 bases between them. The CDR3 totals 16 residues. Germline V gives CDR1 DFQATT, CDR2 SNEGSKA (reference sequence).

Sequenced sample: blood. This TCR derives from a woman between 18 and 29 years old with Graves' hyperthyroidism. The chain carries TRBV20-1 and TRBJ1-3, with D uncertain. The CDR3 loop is CSAREPTLFGGDTIYF. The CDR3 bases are TGCAGTGCTAGAGAGCCCACTTTATTCGGCGGGGACACCATATATTTT.